A selection of T cell receptor beta chains follows, all from one sample in a study of shared clonotypes between healthy human individuals. Repertoires were generated with immunoSEQ multiplex PCR, while TCRdb's copy carries only in-frame clones and drops some. The sample lists some 1 million clones, roughly 75% occurring once. Sequenced input: memory CD4+ T cells sorted from blood. Receptors were obtained from a man between 18 and 35 years old in good health. Both conserved end residues are part of each CDR3. A D gene is named only where the DNA matches it firmly. Expanded clones are given a class, and other clones once, few, many or no size at all.

TRBJ2-3	NA	NA	TRBV5-3	CARSPIERIRTDTQYF	TGTGCCAGAAGCCCAATAGAGCGGATACGCACAGATACGCAGTATTTT
TRBJ2-5	NA	many	TRBV28	CASSLLSRHQETQYF	TGTGCCAGCAGTTTATTGTCACGCCACCAAGAGACCCAGTACTTC
TRBJ2-5	TRBD1	once	TRBV4-1	CASSPERTGRQETQYF	TGCGCCAGCAGCCCCGAACGGACAGGGCGCCAAGAGACCCAGTACTTC
TRBJ1-5	TRBD1	NA	TRBV19	CASSIGTGQGGQPQHF	TGTGCCAGTAGTATAGGGACCGGACAGGGAGGTCAGCCCCAGCATTTT
TRBJ1-4	TRBD1	NA	TRBV4-3	CASSHSTGMVEKLFF	TGCGCCAGCAGCCACTCGACAGGGATGGTTGAAAAACTGTTTTTT
TRBJ1-1	NA	few	TRBV11-2	CASSLEMLGNTEAFF	TGTGCCAGCAGCCTGGAGATGTTAGGGAACACTGAAGCTTTCTTT
TRBJ2-4	TRBD1	NA	TRBV7-8	CASRNGGQGLAKNIQYF	TGTGCCAGCAGAAACGGGGGACAGGGCCTAGCCAAAAACATTCAGTACTTC
TRBJ1-1	NA	NA	TRBV28	CASTQGQGMDTEAFF	TGTGCCAGCACCCAAGGCCAGGGTATGGACACTGAAGCTTTCTTT
TRBJ1-1	NA	NA	TRBV18	CASSPLPGHTEAFF	TGTGCCAGCTCACCGTTACCGGGGCACACTGAAGCTTTCTTT
TRBJ2-7	NA	NA	TRBV19	CASSMEFDSYEQYF	TGTGCCAGTAGTATGGAATTTGACAGCTACGAGCAGTACTTC
TRBJ1-3	TRBD1	NA	TRBV2	CASSGTGGLSGNTIYF	TGTGCCAGCAGTGGGACAGGGGGCCTATCTGGAAACACCATATATTTT
TRBJ2-2	TRBD1	NA	TRBV15	CATSRGDSYTGELFF	TGTGCCACCAGCAGAGGGGACAGTTACACCGGGGAGCTGTTTTTT
TRBJ2-7	NA	NA	TRBV30	CAWSVKGLPYEQYF	TGTGCCTGGAGTGTAAAAGGACTACCCTACGAGCAGTACTTC
TRBJ1-3	NA	NA	TRBV10-3	CAIRQTGNSGNTIYF	TGTGCCATCAGACAAACGGGCAATTCTGGAAACACCATATATTTT
TRBJ2-5	TRBD2	NA	TRBV25-1	CASSEASGFGETQYF	TGTGCCAGCAGTGAAGCTAGCGGGTTTGGGGAGACCCAGTACTTC
TRBJ2-3	TRBD2	NA	TRBV5-4	CASSLDSGALDTQYF	TGTGCCAGCAGCTTGGATAGCGGGGCATTAGATACGCAGTATTTT
TRBJ1-1	NA	NA	TRBV4-1	CASSQAAQGRTEAFF	TGCGCCAGCAGCCAAGCTGCCCAGGGGCGGACTGAAGCTTTCTTT
TRBJ2-1	NA	NA	TRBV29-1	CSVEHSYNEQFF	TGCAGCGTTGAACACTCCTACAATGAGCAGTTCTTC
TRBJ2-3	NA	NA	TRBV2	CASSAADTQYF	TGTGCCAGCAGTGCGGCAGATACGCAGTATTTT
TRBJ2-5	NA	NA	TRBV9	CASSVTDQATQYF	TGTGCCAGCAGCGTTACAGATCAGGCGACCCAGTACTTC
TRBJ1-6	NA	once	TRBV5-1	CASSSPGSPLHF	TGCGCCAGCAGCTCACCAGGTTCACCCCTCCACTTT
TRBJ2-3	TRBD2	NA	TRBV4-3	CASSQESRAGEKYF	TGCGCCAGCAGCCAAGAGAGTCGAGCGGGGGAAAAGTATTTT
TRBJ2-1	NA	once	TRBV2	CASSGFDEQFF	TGTGCCAGTTCAGGGTTCGATGAGCAGTTCTTC
TRBJ2-3	TRBD2	NA	TRBV30	CAWRRGGLSDTQYF	TGTGCCTGGAGGCGGGGGGGCCTCTCAGATACGCAGTATTTT
TRBJ2-1	NA	NA	TRBV28	CASSGGESSYNEQFF	TGTGCCAGCAGTGGCGGGGAAAGCTCCTACAATGAGCAGTTCTTC
TRBJ1-3	NA	NA	TRBV7-8	CASSLAGPGNTIYF	TGTGCCAGCAGCTTAGCGGGACCTGGAAACACCATATATTTT
TRBJ1-1	NA	NA	TRBV9	CASSETVNTEAFF	TGTGCCAGCAGCGAGACGGTGAACACTGAAGCTTTCTTT
TRBJ2-3	NA	NA	TRBV7-2	CASSLVEGGVADTQYF	TGTGCCAGCAGCTTAGTAGAGGGGGGGGTTGCGGATACGCAGTATTTT
TRBJ1-4	NA	NA	TRBV2	CASSGGDLGEKLFF	TGTGCCAGCAGTGGAGGGGACTTAGGCGAAAAACTGTTTTTT
TRBJ2-5	TRBD2	NA	TRBV6-5	CASTASGGARETQYF	TGTGCCAGCACCGCTAGCGGGGGGGCACGAGAGACCCAGTACTTC
TRBJ2-5	NA	NA	TRBV19	CASSIGTKSGETQYF	TGTGCCAGTAGTATCGGGACCAAGTCGGGGGAGACCCAGTACTTC
TRBJ1-1	TRBD1	NA	TRBV2	CASSEAQTGGRTEAFF	TGTGCCAGCAGTGAAGCTCAGACAGGGGGGAGGACTGAAGCTTTCTTT
TRBJ2-7	NA	NA	TRBV6-5	CASRPETGAYEQYF	TGTGCCAGCAGGCCAGAGACTGGTGCCTACGAGCAGTACTTC
TRBJ2-1	NA	once	TRBV6-5	CASSWGLGNNEQFF	TGTGCCAGCAGTTGGGGTCTAGGGAACAATGAGCAGTTCTTC
TRBJ1-5	NA	few	TRBV11-2	CASSLGGGRQPQHF	TGTGCCAGCAGTTTAGGGGGGGGCCGGCAGCCCCAGCATTTT
TRBJ1-4	NA	many	TRBV2	CASRWDIREKLFF	TGTGCCAGCAGGTGGGACATTCGTGAAAAACTGTTTTTT
TRBJ1-5	TRBD1	many	TRBV28	CASSQQGVNSQPQHF	TGTGCCAGCAGTCAACAGGGGGTCAATAGTCAGCCCCAGCATTTT
TRBJ2-3	NA	NA	TRBV2	CASSDSSRTDTQYF	TGTGCCAGCAGTGACTCTTCTCGCACAGATACGCAGTATTTT
TRBJ2-3	NA	NA	TRBV28	CATRLSTDTQYF	TGTGCCACTCGACTGAGCACAGATACGCAGTATTTT
TRBJ2-7	TRBD1	once	TRBV7-9	CASSPPGGEQYF	TGTGCCAGCAGCCCCCCAGGGGGCGAGCAGTACTTC
TRBJ2-2	NA	few	TRBV5-6	CASSMRALNTGELFF	TGTGCCAGCAGCATGCGCGCGCTGAACACCGGGGAGCTGTTTTTT
TRBJ2-7	TRBD1	NA	TRBV5-1	CASSSDTGAFDEQYF	TGCGCCAGCAGCTCCGACACAGGGGCTTTCGACGAGCAGTACTTC
TRBJ1-1	NA	NA	TRBV28	CASSFQTNTEAFF	TGTGCCAGCAGTTTCCAGACAAACACTGAAGCTTTCTTT
TRBJ1-3	TRBD1	NA	TRBV18	CASSPSVIQGKSGNTIYF	TGTGCCAGCTCACCAAGTGTCATACAGGGGAAGTCTGGAAACACCATATATTTT
TRBJ2-2	TRBD2	NA	TRBV7-2	CASSPLSGGNTGELFF	TGTGCCAGCAGCCCTCTGAGCGGGGGGAACACCGGGGAGCTGTTTTTT
TRBJ2-5	NA	NA	TRBV28	CASSSSAVTHRTQYF	TGTGCCAGCAGTTCATCAGCAGTGACCCACCGGACCCAGTACTTC
TRBJ1-2	NA	few	TRBV4-1	CASSQPPVSNYGYTF	TGCGCCAGCAGCCAACCCCCGGTCAGTAACTATGGCTACACCTTC
TRBJ1-5	NA	few	TRBV11-2	CASSLTPNQPQHF	TGTGCCAGCAGCTTAACCCCCAATCAGCCCCAGCATTTT
TRBJ2-3	TRBD2	once	TRBV7-2	CASSRLAGLQGDTQYF	TGTGCCAGCTCCAGGCTAGCGGGGCTTCAGGGGGATACGCAGTATTTT
TRBJ1-6	NA	NA	TRBV6-1	CASSEAPQGTSPLHF	TGTGCCAGCAGTGAAGCGCCCCAGGGCACATCACCCCTCCACTTT
TRBJ2-3	TRBD2	NA	TRBV18	CASSPLAGGRTDTQYF	TGTGCCAGCTCTCCACTAGCGGGAGGGCGCACAGATACGCAGTATTTT
TRBJ2-2	NA	few	TRBV5-1	CASSATSEGELFF	TGCGCCAGCAGCGCAACATCCGAGGGGGAGCTGTTTTTT
TRBJ2-7	NA	once	TRBV10-1	CACPMAQYF	TGCGCCTGCCCAATGGCGCAGTACTTC
TRBJ2-7	NA	NA	TRBV25-1	CASRDTGRTYEQYF	TGTGCCAGCAGGGACACAGGGAGAACCTACGAGCAGTACTTC
TRBJ1-6	NA	NA	TRBV5-1	CASSEGSNSPLHF	TGCGCCAGCAGCGAAGGGTCCAATTCACCCCTCCACTTT
TRBJ1-2	TRBD1	NA	TRBV19	CASSTRQGMNYGYTF	TGTGCCAGTAGTACTAGACAGGGGATGAACTATGGCTACACCTTC
TRBJ2-7	TRBD1	NA	TRBV7-9	CASSSGPTGREQYF	TGTGCCAGCAGCTCAGGCCCGACAGGGCGCGAGCAGTACTTC
TRBJ1-5	NA	NA	TRBV27	CASSPPGAWDQPQHF	TGTGCCAGCAGCCCCCCCGGGGCTTGGGATCAGCCCCAGCATTTT